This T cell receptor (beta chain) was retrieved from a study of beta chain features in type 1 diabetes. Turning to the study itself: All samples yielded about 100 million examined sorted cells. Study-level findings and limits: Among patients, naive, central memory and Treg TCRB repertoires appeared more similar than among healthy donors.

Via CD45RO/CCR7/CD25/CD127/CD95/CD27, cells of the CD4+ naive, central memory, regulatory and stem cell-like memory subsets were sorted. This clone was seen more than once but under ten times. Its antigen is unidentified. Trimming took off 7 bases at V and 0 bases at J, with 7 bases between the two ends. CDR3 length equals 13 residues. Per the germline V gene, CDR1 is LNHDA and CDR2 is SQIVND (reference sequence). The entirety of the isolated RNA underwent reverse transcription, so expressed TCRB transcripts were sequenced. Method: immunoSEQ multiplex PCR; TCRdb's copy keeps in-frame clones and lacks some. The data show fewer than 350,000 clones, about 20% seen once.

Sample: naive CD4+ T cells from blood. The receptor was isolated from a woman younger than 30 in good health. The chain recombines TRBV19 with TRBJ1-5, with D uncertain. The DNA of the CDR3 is TGTGCCAGTACCGACAATAGCAATCAGCCCCAGCATTTT. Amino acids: CASTDNSNQPQHF.